This T cell receptor beta chain was sequenced in a study of T cells in Graves' hyperthyroidism and ophthalmopathy. To note about this clonotype: The antigen is unknown.

TCR beta CDR3 sequences were amplified from RNA transcripts. The HTBI primer set was used in a first-round RT-PCR of the TCR CDR3. From the multiplex PCR reads, TCRdb called clonotypes with MiXCR, one entry per CDR3 protein. The data contain around 200,000 distinct CDR3 sequences, about a sixth of them singletons. There are 12 residues in the CDR3. Trimming removed 6 bases from V and 7 bases from J, with 9 bases in between. Germline V gene lookup returns CDR1 SEHNR and CDR2 FQNEAQ (reference sequence). Whole-study findings and limits: Most expanded thyroid clonotypes above 0.001 also appeared in blood.

J is TRBJ2-2 and V is TRBV7-9, with D possibly matching TRBD1 (6 bases). Sample: blood. The sequence was obtained from a man aged 40-49 years with Graves' hyperthyroidism. The CDR3 sequence: CASRTGSGELFF. The DNA of the CDR3 is TGTGCCAGCAGAACAGGGAGCGGGGAGCTGTTTTTT.